Each of the 25 T cell receptor beta chains below was sequenced from the same sample in a study of T cell repertoires in cytomegalovirus infection. TCRdb itself ran the reads through MiXCR, one entry per CDR3 protein. This table has 150,000 to 200,000 distinct CDR3 sequences, 28% appearing once. Sequenced sample: PBMCs. These receptors were obtained from a human donor in good health (CMV status not recorded). Some clones in this sample may be carry-over from other donors' samples.

The chain recombines TRBV6-6 with TRBJ2-3; a weak D match, TRBD2 (6 bases). V lost 0 bases and J 5 bases, leaving 12 bases between the germline ends. This CDR3 region has 15 residues. Germline CDR1 MNHNY, CDR2 SVGAGI (reference sequence). The CDR3 DNA reads TGTGCCAGCAGTTACTCCTTCGGGAGAGGAGATACGCAGTATTTT. Its translation: CASSYSFGRGDTQYF.

Ten or more counts support this clonotype. The chain links TRBV12-3 or TRBV12-4 to TRBJ2-5; a weak D match, TRBD1 (6 bases). Trimming left V 3 bases short and J 3 bases short, with 8 bases between. The CDR3 sequence is 13 residues long. The CDR3 sequence is CASSFGGEETQYF. The CDR3 DNA reads TGTGCCAGCAGTTTTGGGGGCGAAGAGACCCAGTACTTC.

This clonotype appeared a few times. The V call is TRBV30, the J call TRBJ2-7; possibly TRBD1 for D (7 bases). Trimming removed 4 bases at V and 7 bases at J, with 20 bases between. CDR1 and CDR2 (germline): GTSNPN, SVGIG (reference sequence). CDR3 length equals 14 residues. This CDR3 reads CAWTGGQGGVEQYF. CDR3 bases: TGTGCCTGGACCGGGGGCCAGGGGGGTGTGGAGCAGTACTTC.

The table lists this clonotype with a few counts. This chain uses TRBV20-1 with TRBJ2-1; TRBD2 agrees at 11 bases. CDR1 is DFQATT and CDR2 is SNEGSKA in the germline V gene (reference sequence). The CDR3 contains 14 residues. Trimming at V came to 5 bases and at J to 7 bases, leaving 7 bases not matched to a gene. The CDR3 region has the DNA TGCAGTGCTCCTCTAGCGGGAGGTAATAATGAGCAGTTCTTC. It specifies CSAPLAGGNNEQFF.

This clonotype was seen a handful of times. The gene calls are TRBV12-3 or TRBV12-4 and TRBJ1-3; D ambiguous. The CDR3 runs to 14 residues. V was trimmed by 3 bases and J by 3 bases, leaving 9 bases between them. CDR3 in DNA: TGTGCCAGCAGTTTCGGACGTCATGGAAACACCATATATTTT. Its protein product is CASSFGRHGNTIYF.

This clonotype was seen only a few times. The V and J genes are TRBV7-2 and TRBJ2-7, with D perhaps TRBD1 (6 bases). The CDR3 totals 15 residues. Trimming removed 1 base from V and 6 bases from J, with 16 bases in between. Germline loops: CDR1 SGHTA, CDR2 FQGNSA. This CDR3 reads CASSLGWDQQGEQYF. CDR3 DNA: TGTGCCAGCAGCTTAGGATGGGACCAACAGGGCGAGCAGTACTTC.

This sequence joins TRBV4-3 and TRBJ1-1; D perhaps matches TRBD1 (5 bases). Germline lookup yields CDR1 LGHNA and CDR2 YSLEER. V was shortened by 0 bases and J by 6 bases, with 17 bases between the two germline ends. The CDR3 is made up of 16 amino acids. CDR3 sequence: CASSQEVVRDGAEAFF. CDR3 bases: TGCGCCAGCAGCCAAGAAGTCGTCAGGGACGGGGCTGAAGCTTTCTTT.

The chain couples TRBV6-6 to TRBJ2-7; perhaps TRBD2 as D (5 bases). V was cut by 5 bases and J by 5 bases, with 10 bases left in between. In germline, CDR1 is MNHNY, CDR2 SVGAGI (reference sequence). This CDR3 has 12 residues. CDR3 nucleotides: TGTGCCAGCAGTACCCCCGGGGACGAGCAGTACTTC. This translates into CASSTPGDEQYF.

DNA of the CDR3: TGTGCCAGCAGCGCGGGGGGGGCAGCTTTCTTC. The encoded protein is CASSAGGAAFF. This rearrangement joins TRBV2 to TRBJ2-1; 9 bases map to TRBD2. The V gene's germline CDR1 is SNHLY and CDR2 FYNNEI. The V and J ends lost 6 bases and 16 bases, in that order; junction bases with no gene match: 7. The CDR3 length is 11 residues.

The J gene is TRBJ1-5, the V gene TRBV6-2 or TRBV6-3, with D possibly matching TRBD1 (5 bases). Germline CDR1 reads MNHEY; CDR2 reads SVGEGT. This CDR3 has 13 residues. Trimming cost V 4 bases and J 3 bases, with 7 bases left between them. The CDR3 region has the DNA TGTGCCAGCAGTTTCAGGGTCAATCAGCCCCAGCATTTT. It encodes CASSFRVNQPQHF.

The table lists this clonotype with a few counts. The chain joins TRBV6-2 or TRBV6-3 to TRBJ2-1, with D possibly called TRBD1 or TRBD2 (5 bases each). In germline, CDR1 is MNHEY, CDR2 SVGEGT. The V and J ends lost 7 bases and 9 bases respectively, with 25 bases between them. The CDR3 contains 16 residues. CDR3 nucleotides: TGTGCCAGCAATTGGGCTACCGGGACCCATGAGGTTGAGCAGTTCTTC. This sequence encodes CASNWATGTHEVEQFF.

This clonotype was seen ten or more times. V and J are TRBV5-4 and TRBJ2-2; 9 nucleotides line up with TRBD1. Germline lookup yields CDR1 SGHNT and CDR2 YYREEE (reference sequence). The CDR3 is 18 amino acids. Trimming removed 3 bases from V and 6 bases from J; junction bases left unmatched: 15. The CDR3 bases are TGTGCCAGCAGCTCTGGCCGAACCGGGACAGGGCGGGCCGGGGAGCTGTTTTTT. It specifies CASSSGRTGTGRAGELFF.

This clonotype was detected a few times. This chain links TRBV2 with TRBJ2-2, with D unclear. CDR1 is SNHLY and CDR2 is FYNNEI in the germline V gene. The germline V and J ends were trimmed by 4 bases and 4 bases, with 4 bases remaining between them. This CDR3 spans 12 amino acids. CDR3 sequence reads: CASSVSTGELFF. CDR3 bases: TGTGCCAGCAGTGTCAGCACCGGGGAGCTGTTTTTT.

This clonotype was seen a handful of times. This chain joins TRBV19 and TRBJ1-1, with D tentatively TRBD1 (5 bases). With 5 bases removed from V and 1 base from J, the gap between germline ends came to 14 bases. The CDR3 totals 15 residues. The germline gives CDR1 LNHDA, CDR2 SQIVND (reference sequence). Here the CDR3 reads CASSVPGRRNTEAFF. CDR3 bases: TGTGCCAGTAGTGTTCCGGGACGGCGGAACACTGAAGCTTTCTTT.

This clonotype was counted at least ten times. This chain joins TRBV12-3 or TRBV12-4 and TRBJ2-2; D not certain. Trimming took off 6 bases at V and 2 bases at J, with 13 bases between the two ends. This CDR3 contains 15 residues. CDR3 residues: CASRFPWDNTGELFF. The CDR3 bases are TGTGCCAGCAGGTTCCCGTGGGATAACACCGGGGAGCTGTTTTTT.

There are a few counts of this clonotype. The rearrangement links TRBV7-2 to TRBJ2-1; D not resolved. V lost 7 bases to trimming and J lost 0 bases, with 7 bases between them. Germline values: CDR1 SGHTA, CDR2 FQGNSA. This CDR3 region has 13 residues. The DNA of the CDR3 is TGTGCCAGCACCCTGAGCTCCTACAATGAGCAGTTCTTC. The encoded protein is CASTLSSYNEQFF.

This clonotype was observed many times. This chain connects TRBV7-2 to TRBJ1-1; 7 bases are a match to TRBD1. This CDR3 comprises 15 residues. J was trimmed by 1 base and V by 5 bases; bases with no gene match: 7. Germline CDR1 reads SGHTA; CDR2 reads FQGNSA. CDR3 sequence reads: CASSLYRQGNTEAFF. CDR3 DNA sequence: TGTGCCAGCAGCCTCTACCGACAGGGGAACACTGAAGCTTTCTTT.

This clonotype was seen at least ten times. The V gene is TRBV7-8, the J gene TRBJ2-3; TRBD2 is a possible D gene (6 bases). Trimming removed 5 bases at V and 3 bases at J, with 18 bases between. Germline CDR1 reads SGHVS; CDR2 reads FQNEAQ. This CDR3 has 16 amino acids. CDR3 region: CASSTWRALGTDTQYF. Here the CDR3 DNA reads TGTGCCAGCAGCACCTGGAGGGCTTTGGGGACAGATACGCAGTATTTT.

The chain recombines TRBV7-9 with TRBJ1-1; D is ambiguous. Looked up from germline, CDR1 is SEHNR and CDR2 is FQNEAQ (reference sequence). Trimming shortened V by 5 bases and J by 2 bases, and 12 bases separated the two germline ends. This CDR3 region has 14 residues. This CDR3 reads CASSREIANTEAFF. The DNA for the CDR3 is TGTGCCAGCAGCCGCGAGATAGCAAACACTGAAGCTTTCTTT.

The V call is TRBV7-2, the J call TRBJ1-2; 7 bases line up with TRBD1. V lost 0 bases, J lost 4 bases, and 5 bases stayed unmatched. This CDR3 is built from 15 residues. Germline assignment: CDR1 SGHTA and CDR2 FQGNSA. The CDR3 region is CASSLAQGTLYGYTF. The CDR3 nucleotides are TGTGCCAGCAGCTTAGCACAGGGGACTCTCTATGGCTACACCTTC.

The J gene is TRBJ2-3, the V gene TRBV7-9, with TRBD1 identical over 10 bases. CDR3 size: 16 residues. The ends lost 1 base at V and 2 bases at J; junction bases unmatched: 3. From germline, CDR1 is SEHNR and CDR2 FQNEAQ (reference sequence). CDR3 sequence: CASSLGGTGDTDTQYF. CDR3 sequence (DNA): TGTGCCAGCAGCTTAGGAGGGACAGGGGACACAGATACGCAGTATTTT.

As concerns this clonotype: This may arise from a read error, as a much more abundant clone is one base away. This chain links TRBV7-2 with TRBJ2-5; TRBD1 matches 8 bases. The CDR3 consists of 14 residues. Germline assignment: CDR1 SGHTA and CDR2 FQGNSA. The CDR3, as DNA: TGTGACAGCACCCCGGGACAGGAACAAGAGACCCAGTACTTC. Translating gives CDSTPGQEQETQYF.

V is TRBV28 and J is TRBJ1-5; D unresolved. This CDR3 has 14 residues. Germline V lookup: CDR1 MDHEN, CDR2 SYDVKM. The germline V and J ends were trimmed by 3 bases and 0 bases, with 6 bases remaining between them. CDR3 nucleotide sequence: TGTGCCAGCAGTTTGCGTTTTAGCAATCAGCCCCAGCATTTT. This codes for CASSLRFSNQPQHF.

A word on this clonotype: The germline gene is not matched at one end of the junction; a read error may be the cause. The gene calls are TRBV20-1 and TRBJ1-4; TRBD1 matches 8 bases. In germline, CDR1 is DFQATT, CDR2 SNEGSKA (reference sequence). The length of the CDR3 is 11 residues. CDR3 region: CSARDPTGALF. The CDR3 DNA reads as TGCAGTGCTAGAGATCCGACAGGGGCTCTTTTT.

This clonotype was counted a few times. The gene calls are TRBV9 and TRBJ2-7, with 7 bases aligning to TRBD2. The CDR3 loop spans 15 amino acids. The V gene end was trimmed by 0 bases and the J gene end by 2 bases; junction bases not matched to a gene: 5. Per germline, CDR1 SGDLS and CDR2 YYNGEE. CDR3 protein: CASSVEPGRAYEQYF. CDR3 coding DNA: TGTGCCAGCAGCGTAGAGCCAGGGAGGGCCTACGAGCAGTACTTC.